These 4 T cell receptor beta chains came from one sample sequenced in a study of CXCR3-negative and CXCR3-positive naive CD8 T cells. Points from the study as a whole: Greater hydrophobicity was found in TRB CDR3s of CXCR3-positive naive cells than of CXCR3-negative naive cells.

The antigens these receptors bind are not known. Preparation of TRB cDNA libraries relied on 5' RACE carrying UMI labels. Reprocessing the 5' RACE reads, TCRdb reports a single entry for every CDR3 protein and omits DNA. The table for this sample gives 100,000 to 150,000 distinct CDR3 sequences. Sequencing input: naive CXCR3+ CD8+ T cells from blood. Subset here: CD45RO-CCR7+CD27+CD95- naive CD8+ T cells expressing CXCR3 (TNR3+). These receptors were collected from a human donor in good health. Some clones in this sample may be carry-over from other donors' samples.

CDR3 protein: CASSAGTGGADTQYF. The gene calls are TRBV6-4 and TRBJ2-3; checking the TCRdb D call of TRBD1 is not possible without DNA. CDR3 length equals 15 residues. Per germline, CDR1 MRHNA and CDR2 SNTAGT.

The chain uses TRBV11-2 and TRBJ1-1. The CDR3 is made up of 12 amino acids. Germline loops: CDR1 SGHAT, CDR2 FQNNGV. The CDR3 is CASSAANTEAFF.

CDR3 region: CASSLAAPDEQFF. This sequence joins TRBV7-9 and TRBJ2-1. The CDR3 is 13 residues long. Germline CDR1 and CDR2: SEHNR and FQNEAQ (reference sequence). The variable domain in full, with the rest retrieved from reference TRBV7-9 and TRBJ2-1, is DTGVSQNPRHKITKRGQNVTFRCDPISEHNRLYWYRQTLGQGPEFLTYFQNEAQLEKSRLLSDRFSAERPKGSFSTLEIQRTEQGDSAMYLCASSLAAPDEQFFGPGTRLTVL.

The V and J genes are TRBV20-1 and TRBJ2-7; TCRdb gives TRBD1 as the D gene, but with no DNA this cannot be confirmed. CDR3 size: 13 residues. The germline CDR1 and CDR2 sequences are DFQATT and SNEGSKA (reference sequence). The CDR3 protein is CSAKGDSPYEQYF.